These T cell receptor beta chains were read from a single sample in a study of siplizumab effects on memory and regulatory T cells. The assay was immunoSEQ multiplex PCR, and TCRdb's table has in-frame clones only and misses some. Altogether about 87,000 clones are present, approximately 90% being singletons, with the ten largest covering roughly 15%. Sequencing was done on a sample of CD4+ T cells sorted from blood. The receptors derive from a human donor in good health. The CDR3 runs from the conserved cysteine through the conserved F or W. A D gene is named only where the DNA matches it firmly. For some rows the clone size is stated as once, few or many, or as a class when expanded; others skip it.

V: TRBV14
J: TRBJ2-2
D: TRBD2
size: NA
DNA: TGTGCCAGCAGCCAACTAGCGGGAGTGAGGACCGGGGAGCTGTTTTTT
CDR3: CASSQLAGVRTGELFF

V: TRBV2
J: TRBJ2-2
D: NA
size: NA
DNA: TGTGCCAGCAGTGGCATGAGCCTCGTCGGGGAGCTGTTTTTT
CDR3: CASSGMSLVGELFF

V: TRBV7-9
J: TRBJ2-1
D: NA
size: NA
DNA: TGTGCCAGCAGCTTAAGGCAGGGGTCCGATGAGCAGTTCTTC
CDR3: CASSLRQGSDEQFF

V: TRBV9
J: TRBJ1-2
D: NA
size: NA
DNA: TGTGCCAGCAGCGTTGCGCAGAACTATGGCTACACCTTC
CDR3: CASSVAQNYGYTF

V: TRBV19
J: TRBJ2-1
D: NA
size: NA
DNA: TGTGCCAGTAGTATAACGGGAGTAGTGAAGAATGAGCAGTTCTTC
CDR3: CASSITGVVKNEQFF

V: TRBV6-6
J: TRBJ1-1
D: NA
size: NA
DNA: TGTGCCAGCAGTTACTGGGGGCGGGCGAACACTGAAGCTTTCTTT
CDR3: CASSYWGRANTEAFF

V: TRBV4-3
J: TRBJ2-2
D: NA
size: NA
DNA: TGCGCCAGCAGCCAAGATCGGGGCGGGGAGCTGTTTTTT
CDR3: CASSQDRGGELFF

V: TRBV7-9
J: TRBJ1-6
D: TRBD1
size: NA
DNA: TGTGCCAGCAGCACACAAACAGGGGGCGGGTCACCCCTCCACTTT
CDR3: CASSTQTGGGSPLHF

V: TRBV19
J: TRBJ2-1
D: TRBD2
size: NA
DNA: TGTGCCAGTAGCCAACGACGGGAGGGGCCCTACAATGAGCAGTTCTTC
CDR3: CASSQRREGPYNEQFF

V: TRBV6-1
J: TRBJ2-7
D: TRBD2
size: once
DNA: TGTGCCAGCAGCTTTAGCGGGAGCCCCTACGAGCAGTACTTC
CDR3: CASSFSGSPYEQYF

V: TRBV7-2
J: TRBJ2-7
D: NA
size: NA
DNA: TGTGCCAGCAGCTTGTCTTGGACTAATAAGAACGAGCAGTACTTC
CDR3: CASSLSWTNKNEQYF

V: TRBV10-3
J: TRBJ2-7
D: NA
size: NA
DNA: TGTGCCATCAGTAACCGGGACATTACCTACGAGCAGTACTTC
CDR3: CAISNRDITYEQYF

V: TRBV7-8
J: TRBJ1-5
D: NA
size: NA
DNA: TGTGCCAGCAGCTCCGGGGGACCCAAGCAGCCCCAGCATTTT
CDR3: CASSSGGPKQPQHF

V: TRBV29-1
J: TRBJ2-7
D: NA
size: NA
DNA: TGCAGCGTTGGTAGGGGTAATCACGAGCAGTACTTC
CDR3: CSVGRGNHEQYF

V: TRBV7-9
J: TRBJ2-3
D: NA
size: NA
DNA: TGTGCCAGCAGCCGACTAGAAGATACGCAGTATTTT
CDR3: CASSRLEDTQYF

V: TRBV5-1
J: TRBJ2-3
D: NA
size: NA
DNA: TGCGCCAGCGCATTGCAGGGGCTAGGGGATACGCAGTATTTT
CDR3: CASALQGLGDTQYF

V: TRBV30
J: TRBJ2-1
D: TRBD2
size: NA
DNA: TGTGCCTGGAGTGTTCCTAGCGGTGGAGGCAATGAGCAGTTCTTC
CDR3: CAWSVPSGGGNEQFF

V: TRBV11-2
J: TRBJ1-1
D: NA
size: NA
DNA: TGTGCCAGCAGAAGGCAGGACACTGAAGCTTTCTTT
CDR3: CASRRQDTEAFF

V: TRBV25-1
J: TRBJ2-4
D: TRBD1
size: few
DNA: TGTGCCAGCAGTGAAGGGGACAGGGAACCCCACTTC
CDR3: CASSEGDREPHF

V: TRBV9
J: TRBJ2-1
D: TRBD2
size: NA
DNA: TGTGCCAGCAGCGTAGGTGGCGGGAGCTACAATGAGCAGTTCTTC
CDR3: CASSVGGGSYNEQFF

V: TRBV19
J: TRBJ1-4
D: TRBD1
size: once
DNA: TGTGCCAGTAGCAGGACAGGGGCGGATGAAAAACTGTTTTTT
CDR3: CASSRTGADEKLFF

V: TRBV5-6
J: TRBJ2-7
D: NA
size: NA
DNA: TGTGCCAGCAGCTTCTCAAGCGAGCAGTACTTC
CDR3: CASSFSSEQYF

V: TRBV5-4
J: TRBJ2-5
D: TRBD2
size: NA
DNA: TGTGCCAGCAGCACGGGACTAGGTTTGGAGACCCAGTACTTC
CDR3: CASSTGLGLETQYF

V: TRBV5-1
J: TRBJ2-5
D: NA
size: NA
DNA: TGCGCCAGCAGCTCCGGACTCTCCGGAGAGACCCAGTACTTC
CDR3: CASSSGLSGETQYF

V: TRBV7-2
J: TRBJ2-3
D: NA
size: NA
DNA: TGTGCCAGCAGCCACCAATTAGGTTCCACAGATACGCAGTATTTT
CDR3: CASSHQLGSTDTQYF

V: TRBV15
J: TRBJ1-4
D: NA
size: NA
DNA: TGTGCCACCGGCAGGGAGGGTGAAAAACTGTTTTTT
CDR3: CATGREGEKLFF

V: TRBV6-1
J: TRBJ2-7
D: TRBD1
size: once
DNA: TGTGCCAGCAGTGAAGGACAGGGGGTACGAATCGAGCAGTACTTC
CDR3: CASSEGQGVRIEQYF

V: TRBV30
J: TRBJ2-1
D: NA
size: NA
DNA: TGTGCCTGGAGTGTACTAGGCCGGGTCAATGAGCAGTTCTTC
CDR3: CAWSVLGRVNEQFF

V: TRBV7-8
J: TRBJ1-2
D: NA
size: NA
DNA: TGTGCCAGCAGCTCGAGAAGATACAGGGCCGGAGACTATGGCTACACCTTC
CDR3: CASSSRRYRAGDYGYTF

V: TRBV5-4
J: TRBJ2-5
D: TRBD2
size: NA
DNA: TGTGCCAGCAGCTTGGGGCTAGCGGGAGGGCCCCAAGAGACCCAGTACTTC
CDR3: CASSLGLAGGPQETQYF

V: TRBV5-1
J: TRBJ2-3
D: NA
size: NA
DNA: TGCGCCAGCAGCCCTGTTGGGACTCTTTCGGCGAGAGCAGATACGCAGTATTTT
CDR3: CASSPVGTLSARADTQYF

V: TRBV7-8
J: TRBJ1-3
D: NA
size: NA
DNA: TGTGCCAGCAGTCCCAGGGGAGTCGGAAACACCATATATTTT
CDR3: CASSPRGVGNTIYF

V: TRBV6-6
J: TRBJ2-1
D: TRBD1
size: NA
DNA: TGTGCCAGCAGTTACTTAGGGACAGGGGTTGAGCAGTTCTTC
CDR3: CASSYLGTGVEQFF

V: TRBV5-1
J: TRBJ2-3
D: TRBD2
size: NA
DNA: TGCGCCAGCAGCTTGGTAGCGGGGGGGGCAGATACGCAGTATTTT
CDR3: CASSLVAGGADTQYF

V: TRBV29-1
J: TRBJ2-7
D: NA
size: NA
DNA: TGCAGCGTTGAGAGAGGGTTCGGCTACGAGCAGTACTTC
CDR3: CSVERGFGYEQYF

V: TRBV27
J: TRBJ2-3
D: NA
size: NA
DNA: TGTGCCAGCAGTTCGTATATTTCCCCTAGTACGCAGTATTTT
CDR3: CASSSYISPSTQYF

V: TRBV2
J: TRBJ2-1
D: NA
size: NA
DNA: TGTGCCAGCAGTGGGGGAACCTACAATGAGCAGTTCTTC
CDR3: CASSGGTYNEQFF